Listed below are T cell receptor beta chains from one sample, sequenced in a study of PD-L1 blockade in urothelial cancer. The table came from immunoSEQ multiplex PCR; TCRdb's copy has only in-frame clones and leaves some out. The data show about 52,000 clones, around 82% seen once. Source: PBMCs, taken around atezolizumab (anti-PD-L1) treatment. The receptors here all came from a man in his forties with urothelial cancer. Each CDR3 is given with its conserved first and last residue. Fields, in order: V gene, clone size, J gene, D gene, CDR3 protein, CDR3 DNA. D genes are given only for firm matches. Not all rows give a size; the values are once, few, many and, for expanded clones, a class.

>TRBV20-1|-|TRBJ1-1|TRBD1
CSIRGDTEAFF
TGCAGTATCAGGGGGGACACTGAAGCTTTCTTT
>TRBV5-1|few|TRBJ2-7|TRBD2
CASRSLAGAIYEQYF
TGCGCCAGCAGATCCCTAGCGGGAGCAATCTACGAGCAGTACTTC
>TRBV30|-|TRBJ2-1|-
CAWNIKGLSSYNEQFF
TGTGCCTGGAATATAAAGGGACTCTCATCCTACAATGAGCAGTTCTTC
>TRBV28|-|TRBJ2-7|TRBD2
CASSLRSPAGGSYEQYF
TGTGCCAGCAGTTTACGATCACCAGCGGGAGGTTCCTACGAGCAGTACTTC
>TRBV27|-|TRBJ1-1|-
CASSLSYRSEAFF
TGTGCCAGCAGTTTATCGTACAGGAGTGAAGCTTTCTTT
>TRBV4-1|once|TRBJ2-7|-
CASSQGLQGKLGYEQYF
TGCGCCAGCAGCCAAGGCTTACAGGGAAAGCTGGGCTACGAGCAGTACTTC
>TRBV19|-|TRBJ1-1|-
CASSLGGRNTEAFF
TGTGCCAGTAGTCTCGGGGGGAGGAACACTGAAGCTTTCTTT
>TRBV9|-|TRBJ2-7|TRBD1
CASSAHLDPGQGNYEQYF
TGTGCCAGCAGCGCCCATCTGGATCCGGGACAGGGGAACTACGAGCAGTACTTC
>TRBV5-1|-|TRBJ2-7|TRBD2
CASSSGLAGYEQYF
TGCGCCAGCAGCTCGGGACTAGCGGGCTACGAGCAGTACTTC
>TRBV29-1|-|TRBJ2-7|TRBD1
CSARRDSRDEQYF
TGCAGCGCGCGCCGGGACAGTAGGGACGAGCAGTACTTC
>TRBV5-1|few|TRBJ1-4|-
CASSLKGDLTNEKLFF
TGCGCCAGCAGCTTGAAGGGAGACTTGACTAATGAAAAACTGTTTTTT
>TRBV5-4|-|TRBJ2-1|TRBD2
CASSHRGRAINEQFF
TGTGCCAGCAGCCATCGGGGGAGGGCGATCAATGAGCAGTTCTTC
>TRBV7-8|-|TRBJ1-5|TRBD1
CASSSTIGDRGGQPQHF
TGTGCCAGCAGCTCCACGATTGGAGACAGGGGAGGCCAGCCCCAGCATTTT
>TRBV6-5|few|TRBJ2-6|-
CASSLAVSGANVLTF
TGTGCCAGCAGTTTGGCGGTCTCTGGGGCCAACGTCCTGACTTTC
>TRBV28|once|TRBJ2-7|TRBD2
CASSWEGPYEQYF
TGTGCCAGCAGTTGGGAGGGGCCCTACGAGCAGTACTTC
>TRBV21-1|-|TRBJ1-5|-
CASSKGGQNQPQHF
TGTGCCAGCAGCAAGGGGGGGCAGAATCAGCCCCAGCATTTT
>TRBV5-1|once|TRBJ2-7|TRBD2
CASSWGLAGGFPYEQYF
TGCGCCAGCAGCTGGGGACTAGCGGGAGGCTTTCCGTACGAGCAGTACTTC
>TRBV2|-|TRBJ1-5|-
CASSEGRNSNQPQHF
TGTGCCAGCAGTGAGGGGAGAAATAGCAATCAGCCCCAGCATTTT
>TRBV9|-|TRBJ2-7|TRBD2
CASSPGRRTSNGGYEQYF
TGTGCCAGCAGCCCAGGGCGAAGGACTAGCAACGGGGGCTACGAGCAGTACTTC
>TRBV21-1|-|TRBJ1-2|-
CASSKQLRQGAYGYTF
TGTGCCAGCAGCAAACAACTCAGACAGGGGGCGTATGGCTACACCTTC
>TRBV5-1|-|TRBJ1-2|-
CASSKAPQGSGGYTF
TGCGCCAGCAGCAAAGCGCCTCAGGGTTCCGGCGGCTACACCTTC
>TRBV4-1|-|TRBJ1-3|-
CASSQTSTGTGNTIYF
TGCGCCAGCAGCCAAACGAGCACAGGGACTGGAAACACCATATATTTT
>TRBV4-2|-|TRBJ1-4|TRBD1
CASSQLRDRVGEKLFF
TGTGCCAGCAGCCAGCTTCGGGACAGGGTTGGTGAAAAACTGTTTTTT
>TRBV7-8|-|TRBJ2-2|-
CASSWDTDTGELFF
TGTGCCAGCAGCTGGGACACTGACACCGGGGAGCTGTTTTTT
>TRBV19|-|TRBJ2-5|TRBD2
CASRMRGTSGSRETQYF
TGTGCCAGTAGGATGCGGGGGACTAGCGGGAGTCGGGAGACCCAGTACTTC
>TRBV27|-|TRBJ1-5|-
CATRRNREGNQPQHF
TGTGCCACCCGACGTAACAGGGAAGGCAATCAGCCCCAGCATTTT
>TRBV27|-|TRBJ1-4|-
CASSSLRLTNEKLFF
TGTGCCAGCAGTTCCCTAAGACTAACTAATGAAAAACTGTTTTTT
>TRBV28|-|TRBJ2-6|-
CASTYSAGANVLTF
TGTGCCAGCACCTATAGCGCTGGGGCCAACGTCCTGACTTTC
>TRBV7-6|-|TRBJ1-1|-
CASSLGAFRGKDTEAFF
TGTGCCAGCAGCTTAGGTGCATTCCGGGGTAAGGACACTGAAGCTTTCTTT
>TRBV19|-|TRBJ1-5|TRBD1
CASTKQGAPDNQPQHF
TGTGCCAGTACCAAACAGGGGGCGCCGGACAATCAGCCCCAGCATTTT
>TRBV5-5|-|TRBJ2-1|-
CASSLGGRPTNEQFF
TGTGCCAGCAGCTTGGGGGGGAGGCCAACCAATGAGCAGTTCTTC
>TRBV11-2|-|TRBJ2-5|TRBD1
CASSKTGTGLETQYF
TGTGCCAGCAGCAAGACAGGGACGGGGTTGGAGACCCAGTACTTC
>TRBV28|-|TRBJ1-5|-
CASSLIGGGNQPQHF
TGTGCCAGCAGTTTAATTGGTGGAGGCAATCAGCCCCAGCATTTT
>TRBV6-5|-|TRBJ1-1|TRBD1
CASSYSGTANTEAFF
TGTGCCAGCAGTTACTCCGGGACAGCGAACACTGAAGCTTTCTTT
>TRBV30|-|TRBJ2-7|-
CASRQGDYEQYF
TGTGCCTCACGGCAGGGCGACTACGAGCAGTACTTC
>TRBV7-2|-|TRBJ2-5|TRBD1
CASTDRQGSETQYF
TGTGCCAGCACGGACCGACAGGGGTCGGAGACCCAGTACTTC
>TRBV5-1|-|TRBJ1-3|TRBD1
CASSSEGQDTGNTIYF
TGCGCCAGCAGCTCGGAAGGACAGGACACCGGAAACACCATATATTTT
>TRBV25-1|-|TRBJ2-7|TRBD2
CASRDASGPYEQYF
TGTGCCAGCAGGGATGCTAGCGGTCCCTACGAGCAGTACTTC
>TRBV27|-|TRBJ2-2|-
CASNGGDTGELFF
TGTGCCAGCAATGGCGGGGACACCGGGGAGCTGTTTTTT
>TRBV6-5|-|TRBJ2-2|TRBD1
CASSRQGANTGELFF
TGTGCCAGCAGTCGACAGGGGGCCAACACCGGGGAGCTGTTTTTT
>TRBV7-2|-|TRBJ2-3|-
CASSLAQGGIVADTQYF
TGTGCCAGCAGCTTAGCGCAGGGCGGGATCGTTGCAGATACGCAGTATTTT
>TRBV15|-|TRBJ2-7|-
CATSRDRGYEQYF
TGTGCCACCAGCAGAGATAGGGGATACGAGCAGTACTTC
>TRBV29-1|-|TRBJ1-1|-
CSVVTGTMNTEAFF
TGCAGCGTCGTGACAGGAACCATGAACACTGAAGCTTTCTTT
>TRBV2|-|TRBJ1-2|-
CASSAQGSGYTF
TGTGCCAGCAGTGCACAGGGCAGTGGCTACACCTTC
>TRBV7-9|-|TRBJ1-3|-
CASSLVLRGLKPSGNTIYF
TGTGCCAGCAGCTTAGTACTCCGGGGACTCAAACCCTCTGGAAACACCATATATTTT
>TRBV20-1|once|TRBJ2-3|TRBD2
CSTSGTDTQYF
TGCAGCACTAGCGGAACAGATACGCAGTATTTT